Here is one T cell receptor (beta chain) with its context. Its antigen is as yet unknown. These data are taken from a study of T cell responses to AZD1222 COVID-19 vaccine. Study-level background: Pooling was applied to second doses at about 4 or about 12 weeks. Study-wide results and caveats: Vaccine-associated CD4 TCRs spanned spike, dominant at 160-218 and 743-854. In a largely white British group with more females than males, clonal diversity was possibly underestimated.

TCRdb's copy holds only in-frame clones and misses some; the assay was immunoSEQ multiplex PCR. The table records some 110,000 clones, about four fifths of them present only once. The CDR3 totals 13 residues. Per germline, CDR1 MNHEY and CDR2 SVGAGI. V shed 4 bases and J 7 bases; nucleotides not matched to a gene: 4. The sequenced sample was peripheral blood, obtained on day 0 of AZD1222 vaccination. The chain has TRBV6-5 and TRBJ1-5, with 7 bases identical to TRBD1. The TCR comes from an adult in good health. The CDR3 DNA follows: TGTGCCAGCAGTTTCACAGGGGCGCAGCCCCAGCATTTT. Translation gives CASSFTGAQPQHF.